These 26 T cell receptor beta chains were all obtained from the same sample, sequenced in a study of T cells in localized non-small cell lung cancer. Here immunoSEQ multiplex PCR was the method, and the copy in TCRdb shows in-frame clones only, minus some. This table holds about 53,000 clones, approximately 88% found once. The source material was peripheral blood mononuclear cells, sampled before any cancer treatment. These receptors all stem from a man between 35 and 75 years old with stage III lung adenocarcinoma.

The chain uses TRBV21-1 and TRBJ2-2; TRBD1 reflects the table's D call only, with no check against the DNA. TRBV21-1 is a pseudogene. CDR3 size: 13 residues. The CDR3 bases are TGTGCCAGCAGCAAAGTGGCCCCCGGGGAGCTGTTTTTT. Amino acids: CASSKVAPGELFF.

The genes are TRBV19 and TRBJ1-1; D unclear. This CDR3 is built from 14 residues. Trimming took off 6 bases at V and 0 bases at J, with 11 bases between the two ends. The V gene's germline CDR1 is LNHDA and CDR2 SQIVND (reference sequence). CDR3 DNA: TGTGCCAGTAGCCTACACACTATGAACACTGAAGCTTTCTTT. Its translation: CASSLHTMNTEAFF.

This clone was observed a single time. V gene TRBV15 combines with J gene TRBJ1-2; no clear D. Germline values: CDR1 LNHNV, CDR2 YYDKDF (reference sequence). CDR3 size: 16 residues. V was pared by 5 bases and J by 3 bases, with 19 bases between. The CDR3 reads CATSSAPVRAYYGYTF. The DNA for the CDR3 is TGTGCCACCAGCTCGGCCCCGGTGAGGGCCTACTATGGCTACACCTTC.

This sequence joins TRBV7-9 and TRBJ1-1; D is unclear. V dropped 2 bases and J dropped 1 base, with 11 bases sitting between them. Germline CDR1 SEHNR, CDR2 FQNEAQ (reference sequence). This CDR3 is built from 15 residues. CDR3 sequence: CASSLRELRNTEAFF. CDR3 sequence (DNA): TGTGCCAGCAGCTTAAGAGAATTAAGGAACACTGAAGCTTTCTTT. The whole variable domain, remainder taken from reference TRBV7-9 and TRBJ1-1, is DTGVSQNPRHKITKRGQNVTFRCDPISEHNRLYWYRQTLGQGPEFLTYFQNEAQLEKSRLLSDRFSAERPKGSFSTLEIQRTEQGDSAMYLCASSLRELRNTEAFFGQGTRLTVV.

This chain uses TRBV25-1 with TRBJ2-1; TRBD2 aligns across 12 bases. After removal of 3 bases from V and 8 bases from J, the junction contained 5 bases not matched to a gene. Germline V gene sequence: CDR1 MGHDK, CDR2 SYGVNS. The length of the CDR3 is 15 residues. The CDR3 region is CASSDPRTSGDEQFF. The CDR3 DNA is TGTGCCAGCAGTGACCCTCGGACTAGCGGGGATGAGCAGTTCTTC.

This sequence joins TRBV5-1 and TRBJ2-5; no clear D. V lost 0 bases, J lost 2 bases, and 5 bases lay in between. CDR1 is SGHRS and CDR2 is YFSETQ in the germline V gene. The CDR3 sequence is 13 residues long. The CDR3 reads CASSLGSQETQYF. In nucleotides, the CDR3 is TGCGCCAGCAGCTTGGGCAGTCAAGAGACCCAGTACTTC.

V and J are TRBV10-1 and TRBJ2-1; 11 bases line up with TRBD2. CDR3 length: 14 residues. Germline lookup yields CDR1 WNHNN and CDR2 SYGVQD (reference sequence). The J segment lost 10 bases and the V segment lost 5 bases, leaving 7 bases of the junction unmatched. CDR3 nucleotides: TGCGCCAGCAGTCTCAGGACTAGCGGGTTAGAGCAGTTCTTC. Its protein is CASSLRTSGLEQFF.

This clone has just a few counts. The rearrangement links TRBV9 to TRBJ2-5; D might be TRBD2 (5 bases). V lost 0 bases, J lost 5 bases, and 14 bases lay in between. CDR1 is SGDLS, CDR2 YYNGEE, per germline. The CDR3 spans 15 residues. The CDR3 bases are TGTGCCAGCAGCGTAGGTACCCGGACGGGGGAGACCCAGTACTTC. Its protein product is CASSVGTRTGETQYF.

The CDR3 sequence: CASSQDLWYEQYF. The CDR3 DNA is TGCGCCAGCAGCCAAGATTTATGGTACGAGCAGTACTTC. The V and J genes are TRBV4-3 and TRBJ2-7; the D is unclear. The CDR3 consists of 13 residues. Germline CDR1 is LGHNA and CDR2 is YSLEER. The V and J ends lost 0 bases and 4 bases respectively, with 7 bases between them.

This clone was recorded only once. This chain joins TRBV11-1 and TRBJ2-7; 9 bases are shared with TRBD1. After removal of 6 bases from V and 4 bases from J, the junction contained 7 bases not matched to a gene. The CDR3 is made up of 14 amino acids. Germline CDR1 reads SGHAT; CDR2 reads FQDESV (reference sequence). In nucleotides, the CDR3 is TGTGCCAGCAGTTTGGGACAGGGAGATTACGAGCAGTACTTC. Protein product: CASSLGQGDYEQYF.

This clone occurred once. V gene TRBV7-9 combines with J gene TRBJ2-1; 8 bases align to TRBD2. Germline CDR1 reads SEHNR; CDR2 reads FQNEAQ (reference sequence). The CDR3 contains 15 residues. V gave up 5 bases and J gave up 2 bases; unmatched junction bases: 5. CDR3: CASSLTSGPYNEQFF. The CDR3 nucleotides read TGTGCCAGCAGCCTCACTAGCGGACCCTACAATGAGCAGTTCTTC.

V and J are TRBV12-5 and TRBJ2-1; 14 bases line up with TRBD2. V lost 2 bases and J lost 3; bases outside the gene matches: 6. The CDR3 runs to 18 residues. CDR1 LGHNT and CDR2 FRNRAP come from the germline V gene. The chain's CDR3 is CASGLNGLAGGFYNEQFF. Here the CDR3 DNA reads TGTGCTAGTGGTTTGAACGGACTAGCGGGAGGTTTCTACAATGAGCAGTTCTTC. Variable domain in full (rest from reference TRBV12-5 and TRBJ2-1): DARVTQTPRHKVTEMGQEVTMRCQPILGHNTVFWYRQTMMQGLELLAYFRNRAPLDDSGMPKDRFSAEMPDATLATLKIQPSEPRDSAVYFCASGLNGLAGGFYNEQFFGPGTRLTVL.

The chain uses TRBV29-1 and TRBJ1-5; D remains ambiguous. CDR3 length: 13 amino acids. Trimming pared 0 bases from V and 5 bases from J, leaving 8 bases between. CDR1 and CDR2 (germline): SQVTM, ANQGSEA. CDR3 region: CSVEEVADQPQHF. The CDR3 region has the DNA TGCAGCGTTGAAGAGGTGGCGGATCAGCCCCAGCATTTT.

This clone turned up a few times. The chain uses TRBV10-3 and TRBJ2-1; 7 bases align to TRBD2. The V and J ends lost 5 bases and 10 bases, in that order; junction bases with no gene match: 11. The CDR3 is 14 amino acids. In germline, CDR1 is ENHRY, CDR2 SYGVKD. The CDR3 is CAISSPSRGGEQFF. In nucleotides, the CDR3 is TGTGCCATCAGTTCCCCCTCCCGGGGAGGGGAGCAGTTCTTC.

The V and J genes are TRBV4-3 and TRBJ1-4, with 7 bases lining up with TRBD1. Germline V gene data show CDR1 as LGHNA and CDR2 as YSLEER. The CDR3 runs to 15 residues. The trim removed 1 base at V and 10 bases at J, leaving 9 bases unmatched. CDR3 loop: CASSQGRQGLRKLFF. CDR3 sequence (DNA): TGCGCCAGCAGCCAAGGGAGACAGGGTCTACGAAAACTGTTTTTT.

This clone was seen once. The V and J genes are TRBV19 and TRBJ1-1; 8 bases match TRBD1. This CDR3 contains 15 residues. Losses at the gene ends were 3 bases for V and 2 bases for J; bases not matched to a gene: 5. CDR1 is LNHDA and CDR2 is SQIVND in the germline V gene (reference sequence). The CDR3 reads CASSILQGANTEAFF. CDR3 bases: TGTGCCAGTAGTATTCTCCAGGGGGCTAACACTGAAGCTTTCTTT.

The chain carries TRBV5-6 and TRBJ1-1, with D unresolved. V gave up 3 bases and J gave up 3 bases, with 9 bases separating them. Per the germline V gene, CDR1 is SGHDT and CDR2 is YYEEEE. The CDR3 runs to 13 residues. CDR3 sequence reads: CASSSYTYTEAFF. CDR3 DNA: TGTGCCAGCAGCTCGTACACGTACACTGAAGCTTTCTTT.

CDR3 region: CASSSGTSGGTDTQYF. The DNA for the CDR3 is TGTGCCAGCAGCTCCGGGACTAGCGGGGGCACAGATACGCAGTATTTT. The V call is TRBV7-2, the J call TRBJ2-3, with 13 bases lining up with TRBD2. The CDR3 loop spans 16 amino acids. The germline gives CDR1 SGHTA, CDR2 FQGNSA. V trimming: 4 bases; J trimming: 1 base; junction bases outside the gene matches: 2.

The chain has TRBV6-1 and TRBJ1-4; a possible D gene is TRBD1 (5 bases). With 10 bases removed from V and 8 bases from J, the gap between germline ends came to 17 bases. Germline values: CDR1 MNHNS, CDR2 SASEGT. The CDR3 is 13 amino acids. The CDR3 spells CATGRGLSEKLFF. The CDR3 DNA follows: TGTGCCACCGGTAGGGGATTGTCCGAAAAACTGTTTTTT.

The chain couples TRBV2 to TRBJ2-7; 8 bases are a match to TRBD1. The CDR3 loop spans 14 amino acids. The junction had 6 bases not matched to a gene; V was cut back by 5 bases and J by 3 bases. Germline V gives CDR1 SNHLY, CDR2 FYNNEI. CDR3 amino acids: CASSLRTGFYEQYF. The CDR3 DNA reads as TGTGCCAGCAGTCTAAGGACAGGGTTCTACGAGCAGTACTTC.

V gene TRBV6-6 combines with J gene TRBJ2-5; TRBD1 matches at 9 bases. Germline V gene lookup returns CDR1 MNHNY and CDR2 SVGAGI (reference sequence). This CDR3 is 15 amino acids long. V was clipped by 0 bases and J by 3 bases; unmatched bases: 2. The CDR3: CASSYSGQGEETQYF. CDR3 coding DNA: TGTGCCAGCAGTTACTCGGGACAGGGCGAAGAGACCCAGTACTTC.

The J gene is TRBJ1-1, the V gene TRBV5-1; D is unresolved. The CDR3 runs 14 residues. The ends were cut back, 1 base at V and 1 base at J, with 8 bases in the middle. Per germline, CDR1 SGHRS and CDR2 YFSETQ. This CDR3 is CASSLTVGNTEAFF. CDR3 sequence (DNA): TGCGCCAGCAGCTTGACGGTCGGGAACACTGAAGCTTTCTTT.

This chain connects TRBV19 to TRBJ1-2; perhaps TRBD1 as D (5 bases). Germline assignment: CDR1 LNHDA and CDR2 SQIVND (reference sequence). Trimming removed 7 bases from V and 2 bases from J, with 14 bases in between. The length of the CDR3 is 14 residues. CDR3 in DNA: TGTGCCAGTATCGCCGAGGGGCGGAACTATGGCTACACCTTC. Its protein product is CASIAEGRNYGYTF.

This chain links TRBV7-2 with TRBJ2-6, with TRBD2 as a possible D gene (5 bases). This CDR3 spans 16 amino acids. Germline CDR1 is SGHTA and CDR2 is FQGNSA. V gave up 3 bases and J gave up 3 bases, with 12 bases separating them. The CDR3 here is CASSLVSGVGANVLTF. CDR3 sequence (DNA): TGTGCCAGCAGCTTGGTATCCGGGGTTGGGGCCAACGTCCTGACTTTC.

V gene TRBV29-1 combines with J gene TRBJ1-2, with D possibly being TRBD1 (5 bases). Germline V gene data show CDR1 as SQVTM and CDR2 as ANQGSEA. The V gene lost 4 bases and the J gene lost 7 bases, with 16 bases spanning the gap. CDR3 size: 13 residues. Written as DNA, the CDR3 is TGCAGCGTTGCGGGGCAGCCCGGTAGTGGCTACACCTTC. It is translated as CSVAGQPGSGYTF.

The chain has TRBV27 and TRBJ1-2; 9 nucleotides align to TRBD1. The J segment lost 4 bases and the V segment lost 5 bases, leaving 8 bases of the junction unmatched. Germline loops: CDR1 MNHEY, CDR2 SMNVEV (reference sequence). CDR3 size: 15 residues. CDR3 in amino acids: CASSPTGGLTYGYTF. The CDR3 DNA reads TGTGCCAGCAGTCCTACAGGGGGCCTAACCTATGGCTACACCTTC.